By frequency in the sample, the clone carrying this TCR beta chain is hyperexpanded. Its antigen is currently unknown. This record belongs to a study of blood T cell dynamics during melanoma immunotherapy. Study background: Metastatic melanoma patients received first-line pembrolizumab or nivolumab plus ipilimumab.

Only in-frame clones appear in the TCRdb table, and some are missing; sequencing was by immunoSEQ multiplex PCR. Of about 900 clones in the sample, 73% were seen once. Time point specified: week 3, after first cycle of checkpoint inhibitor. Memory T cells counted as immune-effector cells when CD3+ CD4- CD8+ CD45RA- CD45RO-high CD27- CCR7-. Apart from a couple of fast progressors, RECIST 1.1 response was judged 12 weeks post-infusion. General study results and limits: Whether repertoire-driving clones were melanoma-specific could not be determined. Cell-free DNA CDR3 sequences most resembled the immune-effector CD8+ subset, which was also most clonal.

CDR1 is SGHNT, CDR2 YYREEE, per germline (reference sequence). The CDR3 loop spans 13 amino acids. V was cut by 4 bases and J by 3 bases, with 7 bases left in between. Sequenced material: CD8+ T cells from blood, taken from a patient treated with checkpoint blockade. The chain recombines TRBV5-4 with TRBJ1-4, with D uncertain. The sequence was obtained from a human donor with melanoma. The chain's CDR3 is CASSPGSNEKLFF. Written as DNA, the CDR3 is TGTGCCAGCAGCCCGGGATCTAATGAAAAACTGTTTTTT.